The clone carrying this T cell receptor beta chain appeared a few times. Its antigen is still unknown. V dropped 6 bases and J dropped 6; count of bases not matched to a gene: 7. This CDR3 is 13 amino acids long. CDR1 is MNHNY, CDR2 SVGAGI, per germline (reference sequence). It was uncontrolled infection, other autoimmune disease, pregnancy or lactation that excluded patients. Clinical symptoms, serum thyroxine, TRAb, thyroid ultrasound and orbital computed tomography established diagnosis. The sample belongs to a study of T cells in Graves' hyperthyroidism and ophthalmopathy. Findings and caveats of the study: Most thyroid clonotypes expanded above 0.001 were also detected in blood. Ophthalmopathy was identified by the model a median about six months ahead of onset.

The CDR3 regions of TCR beta were amplified from RNA transcripts. The HTBI primer set was used in a first-round RT-PCR of the TCR CDR3. Each CDR3 protein gets one entry after TCRdb re-called the multiplex PCR reads with MiXCR. The repertoire holds 490,000 or so distinct CDR3 sequences, around 43% seen once, with about two fifths in the top ten. The TCR sequence derives from an adult woman with Graves' disease, either hyperthyroidism or ophthalmopathy (not recorded which). The chain is built from TRBV6-6 and TRBJ2-7; 8 bases agree with TRBD1. Sequencing was carried out using peripheral blood or thyroid tissue (not recorded which). The CDR3 coding sequence is TGTGCCAGCAGGAGAGACAGGGGAGGCGAGCAGTACTTC. Protein: CASRRDRGGEQYF.